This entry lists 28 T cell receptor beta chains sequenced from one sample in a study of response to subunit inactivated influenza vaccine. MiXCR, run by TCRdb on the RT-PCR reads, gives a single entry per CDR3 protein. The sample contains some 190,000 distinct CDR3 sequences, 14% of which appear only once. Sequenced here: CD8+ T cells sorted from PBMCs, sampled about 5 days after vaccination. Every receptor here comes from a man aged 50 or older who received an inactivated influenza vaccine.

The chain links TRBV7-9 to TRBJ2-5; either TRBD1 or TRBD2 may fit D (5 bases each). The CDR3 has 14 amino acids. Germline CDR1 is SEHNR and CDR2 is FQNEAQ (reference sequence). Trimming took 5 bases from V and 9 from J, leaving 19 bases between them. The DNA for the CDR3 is TGTGCCAGCAGCACACCGGGACCAGAAACGTCCCAGTACTTC. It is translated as CASSTPGPETSQYF.

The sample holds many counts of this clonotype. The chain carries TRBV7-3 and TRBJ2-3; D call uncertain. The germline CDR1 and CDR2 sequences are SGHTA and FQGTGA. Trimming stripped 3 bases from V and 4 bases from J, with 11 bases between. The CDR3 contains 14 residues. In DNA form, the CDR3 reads TGTGCCAGCAGCTTCTCAGGATTGGCAGATACGCAGTATTTT. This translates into CASSFSGLADTQYF.

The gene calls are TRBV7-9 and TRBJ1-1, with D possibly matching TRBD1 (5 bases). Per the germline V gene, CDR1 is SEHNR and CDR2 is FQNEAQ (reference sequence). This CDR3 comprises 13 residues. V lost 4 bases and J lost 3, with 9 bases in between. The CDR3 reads CASSSSGHTEAFF. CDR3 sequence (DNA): TGTGCCAGCAGCTCATCAGGGCACACTGAAGCTTTCTTT.

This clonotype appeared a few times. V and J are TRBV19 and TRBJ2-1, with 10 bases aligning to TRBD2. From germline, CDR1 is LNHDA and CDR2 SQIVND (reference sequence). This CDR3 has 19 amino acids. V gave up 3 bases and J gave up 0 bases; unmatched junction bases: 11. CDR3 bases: TGTGCCAGTAGTATTAAGACTAGCGGGCGTACAAGCTCCTACAATGAGCAGTTCTTC. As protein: CASSIKTSGRTSSYNEQFF.

Here the CDR3 DNA reads TGTGCCAGCAGTTACGCAGGGGTAGGGTCAGAAACCCAGTACTTC. Protein product: CASSYAGVGSETQYF. The rearrangement links TRBV6-5 to TRBJ2-5, with D maybe TRBD1 (6 bases). The CDR3 is 15 amino acids. Germline values: CDR1 MNHEY, CDR2 SVGAGI. V dropped 2 bases and J dropped 8 bases, with 18 bases sitting between them.

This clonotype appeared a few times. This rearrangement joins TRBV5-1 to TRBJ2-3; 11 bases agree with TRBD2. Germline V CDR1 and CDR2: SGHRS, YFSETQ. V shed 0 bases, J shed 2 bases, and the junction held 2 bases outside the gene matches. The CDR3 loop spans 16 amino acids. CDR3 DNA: TGCGCCAGCAGCTTGGGACTAGCGGGGAACACAGATACGCAGTATTTT. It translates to CASSLGLAGNTDTQYF.

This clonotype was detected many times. CDR3 in amino acids: CASSSGLRYGNEQFF. The CDR3 DNA sequence: TGTGCCAGCAGCTCGGGACTCAGGTATGGCAATGAGCAGTTCTTC. The chain joins TRBV5-6 to TRBJ2-1; possibly TRBD2 for D (6 bases). Germline CDR1 and CDR2: SGHDT and YYEEEE. The CDR3 contains 15 residues. Trimming cost V 3 bases and J 6 bases, with 16 bases left between them. Complete variable domain (other parts from reference TRBV5-6 and TRBJ2-1): DAGVTQSPTHLIKTRGQQVTLRCSPKSGHDTVSWYQQALGQGPQFIFQYYEEEERQRGNFPDRFSGHQFPNYSSELNVNALLLGDSALYLCASSSGLRYGNEQFFGPGTRLTVL.

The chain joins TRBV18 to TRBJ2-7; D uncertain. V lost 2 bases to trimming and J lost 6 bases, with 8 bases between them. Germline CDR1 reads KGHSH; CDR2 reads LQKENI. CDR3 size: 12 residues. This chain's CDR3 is CASSPGPTEQYF. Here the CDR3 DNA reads TGTGCCAGCTCACCAGGACCTACCGAGCAGTACTTC.

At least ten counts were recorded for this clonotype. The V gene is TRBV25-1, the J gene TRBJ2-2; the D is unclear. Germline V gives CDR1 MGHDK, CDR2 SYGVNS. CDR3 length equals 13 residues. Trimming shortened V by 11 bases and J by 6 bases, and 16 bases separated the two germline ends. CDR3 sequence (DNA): TGTGCCTGCCACGGCTTAAAGGCCGGGGAGCTGTTTTTT. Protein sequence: CACHGLKAGELFF. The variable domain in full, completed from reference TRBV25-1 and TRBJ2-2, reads EADIYQTPRYLVIGTGKKITLECSQTMGHDKMYWYQQDPGMELHLIHYSYGVNSTEKGDLSSESTVSRIRTEHFPLTLESARPSHTSQYLCACHGLKAGELFFGEGSRLTVL.

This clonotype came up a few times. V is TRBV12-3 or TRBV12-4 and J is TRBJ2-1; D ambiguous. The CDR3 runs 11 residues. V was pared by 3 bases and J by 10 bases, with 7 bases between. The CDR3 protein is CASSFIEEQFF. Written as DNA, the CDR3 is TGTGCCAGCAGTTTTATAGAGGAGCAGTTCTTC.

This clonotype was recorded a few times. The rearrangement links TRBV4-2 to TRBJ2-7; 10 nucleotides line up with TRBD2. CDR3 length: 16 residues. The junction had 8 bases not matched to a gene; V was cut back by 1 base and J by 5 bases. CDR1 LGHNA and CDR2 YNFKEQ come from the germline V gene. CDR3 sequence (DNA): TGTGCCAGCAGCCAAGCCCTAGCGGGGGCCCTTGACGAGCAGTACTTC. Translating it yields CASSQALAGALDEQYF.

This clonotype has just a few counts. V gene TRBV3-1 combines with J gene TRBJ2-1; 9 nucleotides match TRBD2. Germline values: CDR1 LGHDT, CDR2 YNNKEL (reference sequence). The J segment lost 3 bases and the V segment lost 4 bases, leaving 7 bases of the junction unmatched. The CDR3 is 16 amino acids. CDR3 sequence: CASSRGASGNYNEQFF. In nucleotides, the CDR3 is TGTGCCAGCAGCCGGGGTGCTAGCGGGAACTACAATGAGCAGTTCTTC.

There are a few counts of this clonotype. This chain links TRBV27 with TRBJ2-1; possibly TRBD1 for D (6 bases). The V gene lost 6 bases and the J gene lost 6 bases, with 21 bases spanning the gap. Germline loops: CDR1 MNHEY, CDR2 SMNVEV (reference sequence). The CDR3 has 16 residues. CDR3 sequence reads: CASSPRSTGFFNEQFF. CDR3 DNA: TGTGCCAGCAGCCCCCGGTCGACAGGATTTTTCAATGAGCAGTTCTTC.

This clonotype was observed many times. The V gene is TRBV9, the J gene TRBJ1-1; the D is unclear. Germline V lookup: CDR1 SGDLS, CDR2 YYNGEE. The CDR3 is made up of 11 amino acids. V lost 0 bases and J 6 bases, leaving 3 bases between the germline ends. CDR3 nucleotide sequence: TGTGCCAGCAGCGTAGGCTCTGAAGCTTTCTTT. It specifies CASSVGSEAFF. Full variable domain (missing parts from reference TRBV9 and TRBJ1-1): DSGVTQTPKHLITATGQRVTLRCSPRSGDLSVYWYQQSLDQGLQFLIQYYNGEERAKGNILERFSAQQFPDLHSELNLSSLELGDSALYFCASSVGSEAFFGQGTRLTVV.

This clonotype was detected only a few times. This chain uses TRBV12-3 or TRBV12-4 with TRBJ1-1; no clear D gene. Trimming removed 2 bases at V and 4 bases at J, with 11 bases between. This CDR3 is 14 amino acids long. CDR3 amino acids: CASSLRGGRTEAFF. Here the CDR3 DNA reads TGTGCCAGCAGTTTACGAGGAGGGCGCACTGAAGCTTTCTTT.

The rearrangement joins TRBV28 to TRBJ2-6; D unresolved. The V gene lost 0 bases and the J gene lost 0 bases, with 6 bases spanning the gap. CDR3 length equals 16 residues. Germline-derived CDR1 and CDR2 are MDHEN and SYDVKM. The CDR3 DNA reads TGTGCCAGCAGTTTATGGGTCTCCTCTGGGGCCAACGTCCTGACTTTC. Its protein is CASSLWVSSGANVLTF.

This CDR3 is CASSQLYGTGGSNEQFF. The CDR3 DNA sequence: TGCGCCAGCAGCCAACTTTACGGGACAGGGGGCTCCAATGAGCAGTTCTTC. The rearrangement uses TRBV4-3 and TRBJ2-1, with 12 bases identical to TRBD1. Losses at the gene ends were 2 bases for V and 6 bases for J; bases not matched to a gene: 8. CDR1 is LGHNA, CDR2 YSLEER, per germline. This CDR3 spans 17 amino acids.

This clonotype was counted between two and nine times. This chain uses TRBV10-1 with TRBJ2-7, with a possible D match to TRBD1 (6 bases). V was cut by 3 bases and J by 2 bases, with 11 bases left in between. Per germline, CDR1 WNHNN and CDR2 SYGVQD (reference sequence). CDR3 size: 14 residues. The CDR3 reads CASSDRQDAYEQYF. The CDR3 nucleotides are TGCGCCAGCAGTGATAGACAGGACGCCTACGAGCAGTACTTC.

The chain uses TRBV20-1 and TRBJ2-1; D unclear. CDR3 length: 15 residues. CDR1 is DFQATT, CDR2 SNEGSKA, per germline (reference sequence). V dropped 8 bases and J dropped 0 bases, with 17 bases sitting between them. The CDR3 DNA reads TGCAGTCCTAACGGCTATCTTAGCTCCTACAATGAGCAGTTCTTC. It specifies CSPNGYLSSYNEQFF.

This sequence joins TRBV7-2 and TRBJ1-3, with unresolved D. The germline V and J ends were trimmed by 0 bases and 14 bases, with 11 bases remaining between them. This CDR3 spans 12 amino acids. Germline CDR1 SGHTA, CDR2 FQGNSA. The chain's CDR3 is CASSLAGSTLYF. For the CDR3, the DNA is TGTGCCAGCAGCTTAGCCGGGTCCACTTTATATTTT.

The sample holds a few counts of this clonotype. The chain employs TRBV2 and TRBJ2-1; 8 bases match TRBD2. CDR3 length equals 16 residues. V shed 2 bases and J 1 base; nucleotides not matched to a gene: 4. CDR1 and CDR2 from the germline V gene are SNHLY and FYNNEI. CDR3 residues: CASSELAGSSYNEQFF. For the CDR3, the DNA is TGTGCCAGCAGTGAACTAGCGGGCTCATCCTACAATGAGCAGTTCTTC.

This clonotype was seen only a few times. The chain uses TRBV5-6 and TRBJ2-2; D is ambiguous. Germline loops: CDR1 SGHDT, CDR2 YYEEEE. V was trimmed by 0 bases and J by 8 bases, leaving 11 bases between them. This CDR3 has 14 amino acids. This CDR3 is CASSLAPAAGELFF. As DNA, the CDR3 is TGTGCCAGCAGCTTGGCACCGGCGGCGGGGGAGCTGTTTTTT.

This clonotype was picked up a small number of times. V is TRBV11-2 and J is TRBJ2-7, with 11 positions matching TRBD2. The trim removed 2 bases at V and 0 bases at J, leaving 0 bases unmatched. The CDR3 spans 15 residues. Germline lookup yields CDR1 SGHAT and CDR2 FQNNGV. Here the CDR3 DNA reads TGTGCCAGCAGCTTACTAGCGGGGGGCTCCTACGAGCAGTACTTC. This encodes CASSLLAGGSYEQYF.

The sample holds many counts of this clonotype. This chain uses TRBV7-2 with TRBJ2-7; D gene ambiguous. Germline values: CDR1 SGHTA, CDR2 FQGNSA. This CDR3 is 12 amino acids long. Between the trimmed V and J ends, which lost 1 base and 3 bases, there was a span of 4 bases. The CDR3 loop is CASSLDYYEQYF. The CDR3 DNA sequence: TGTGCCAGCAGCTTAGACTACTACGAGCAGTACTTC.

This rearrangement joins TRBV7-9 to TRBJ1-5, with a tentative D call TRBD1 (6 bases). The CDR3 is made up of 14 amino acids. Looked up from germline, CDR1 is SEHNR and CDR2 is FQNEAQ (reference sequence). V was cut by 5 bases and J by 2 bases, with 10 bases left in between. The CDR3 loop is CASSPGVGNQPQHF. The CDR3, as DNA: TGTGCCAGCAGCCCAGGGGTAGGCAATCAGCCCCAGCATTTT.

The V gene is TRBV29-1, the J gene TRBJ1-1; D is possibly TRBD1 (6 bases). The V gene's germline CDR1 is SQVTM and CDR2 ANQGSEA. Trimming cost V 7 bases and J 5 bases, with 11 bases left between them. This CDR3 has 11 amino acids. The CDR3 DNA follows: TGCAGCGGCAGGGGTGGAACTGAAGCTTTCTTT. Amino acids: CSGRGGTEAFF.

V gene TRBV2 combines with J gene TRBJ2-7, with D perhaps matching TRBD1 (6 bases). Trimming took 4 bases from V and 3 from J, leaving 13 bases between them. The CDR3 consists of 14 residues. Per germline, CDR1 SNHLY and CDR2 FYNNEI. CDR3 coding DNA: TGTGCCAGCAGTGGGTTACAGGGCGACTACGAGCAGTACTTC. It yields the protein CASSGLQGDYEQYF.

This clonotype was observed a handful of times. The CDR3 loop is CASSLFISYEQYF. The CDR3 DNA reads as TGTGCCAGCAGCTTATTCATCTCCTACGAGCAGTACTTC. The V and J genes are TRBV7-2 and TRBJ2-7; no clear D. V shed 2 bases and J shed 0 bases, with 5 bases lying between them. The CDR3 has 13 amino acids. Germline V gives CDR1 SGHTA, CDR2 FQGNSA.